Listed below are T cell receptor beta chains from one sample, sequenced in a study of blood T cell repertoires in COVID-19. Here immunoSEQ multiplex PCR was the method, and the copy in TCRdb shows in-frame clones only, minus some. The table has 400,000 to 450,000 clones, 75% to 90% seen once. Sequenced: PBMCs or T cells enriched from blood (not recorded which). The receptors derive from a man aged 25-40 years who had recovered from COVID-19. CDR3s include the opening cysteine and the closing phenylalanine or tryptophan. A D gene is named only where the DNA matches it firmly. Only part of the rows carry a size: once, few, many, or a class if the clone is expanded.

j_gene	abundance	v_gene	d_gene	CDR3nt	CDR3aa
TRBJ2-3	.	TRBV24-1	TRBD2	TGTGCCACCAGTGTTTGGTCTAGCGGGAGTAGAGATACGCAGTATTTT	CATSVWSSGSRDTQYF
TRBJ1-6	.	TRBV6-5	.	TGTGCCAGCAAGTTCTCGCTCACGGGTAATTCACCCCTCCACTTT	CASKFSLTGNSPLHF
TRBJ2-7	.	TRBV6-5	TRBD1	TGTGCCAGCAGAGGGGGAAGGACAGGGGGTTATGAGCAGTACTTC	CASRGGRTGGYEQYF
TRBJ1-6	.	TRBV9	.	TGTGCCAGCAGCGTAGTCGACCGGGATTCACCCCTCCACTTT	CASSVVDRDSPLHF
TRBJ1-3	.	TRBV7-9	.	TGTGCCAGCAGATCAGGGGCCGGAAACACCATATATTTT	CASRSGAGNTIYF
TRBJ2-7	.	TRBV28	TRBD2	TGTGCCAGCAGTTTATCCGGGACTAGCGCGCACGAGCAGTACTTC	CASSLSGTSAHEQYF
TRBJ1-3	.	TRBV19	.	TGTGCCAGTAAGGAAGACTTCTCTGGAAACACCATATATTTT	CASKEDFSGNTIYF
TRBJ1-3	few	TRBV7-8	.	TGTGCCAGCGGCGGGAAAGTGGTCTCTGGAAACACCATATATTTT	CASGGKVVSGNTIYF
TRBJ2-3	.	TRBV9	TRBD1	TGTGCCAGCAGCTTTCGACAGGGGGGCACAGATACGCAGTATTTT	CASSFRQGGTDTQYF
TRBJ1-3	.	TRBV27	.	TGTGCCAGCAGCGGGGAAAGCTCTGGAAACACCATATATTTT	CASSGESSGNTIYF
TRBJ2-3	.	TRBV7-9	TRBD2	TGTGCCAGCAGCCCCCCAGGACTAGCGGGAGCAGATACGCAGTATTTT	CASSPPGLAGADTQYF
TRBJ1-1	.	TRBV11-1	TRBD1	TGTGCCAGCAGCACCGACAGGGTATCTGCTGAAGCTTTCTTT	CASSTDRVSAEAFF
TRBJ1-6	.	TRBV10-3	.	TGTGCCATCAGTCCCGGGTCCAATAATTCACCCCTCCACTTT	CAISPGSNNSPLHF
TRBJ1-1	.	TRBV6-1	.	TGTGCCAGCAGTGAAGCATGGTATCAGGGCAGGCAACTATACACTGAAGCTTTCTTT	CASSEAWYQGRQLYTEAFF
TRBJ2-3	.	TRBV7-9	TRBD2	TGTGCCGACAGACTAGCGGGGACCACAGATACGCAGTATTTT	CADRLAGTTDTQYF
TRBJ2-3	.	TRBV28	.	TGTGCCAGCAGTTTGTTAGAGGCAGATACGCAGTATTTT	CASSLLEADTQYF